This TCR beta chain derives from a study of blood T cell repertoires in COVID-19. The CDR3 spans 14 residues. Germline trimming cut 4 bases from V and 10 bases from J; bases unmatched to any gene: 6. Germline V gene data show CDR1 as SGHDN and CDR2 as FVKESK. TCRdb's copy holds only in-frame clones and misses some; the assay was immunoSEQ multiplex PCR. The sample yields tens of thousands of clones, 70% to 90% seen once. The TCR was taken from a human donor in a cohort sampled during active COVID-19. The sequenced material came from peripheral blood. The chain carries TRBV14 and TRBJ1-6; 8 bases line up with TRBD1. This CDR3 reads CASSLGQGWSPLHF. The CDR3 nucleotides are TGTGCCAGCAGCCTAGGACAGGGATGGTCACCCCTCCACTTT.